Listed below are T cell receptor beta chains from one sample, sequenced in a study of shared clonotypes between healthy human individuals. Using immunoSEQ multiplex PCR, the repertoire was profiled, and TCRdb retains in-frame clones only, with some absent. The data show 2 million or so clones, less than 95% seen once. The material sequenced was naive CD8+ T cells sorted from blood. These receptors were collected from a man between 18 and 35 years old in good health. The CDR3 runs from the conserved cysteine through the conserved F or W. The D gene is left open where the match is weak. Clone size is stated in some rows and not others, as once, few, many or a class when expanded.

>15|TRBD1|NA|TRBV6-1|TRBJ1-1
CASSERDRVNTEAFF
TGTGCCAGCAGTGAAAGGGACAGGGTGAACACTGAAGCTTTCTTT
>16|NA|NA|TRBV2|TRBJ1-1
CASTLEQGNMNTEAFF
TGTGCCAGCACCCTAGAACAGGGAAACATGAACACTGAAGCTTTCTTT
>14|TRBD1|NA|TRBV9|TRBJ1-1
CASSASDRGLEAFF
TGTGCCAGCAGCGCCAGCGACAGGGGCCTTGAGGCTTTCTTT
>15|NA|NA|TRBV27|TRBJ2-1
CASSFWGEPYNEQFF
TGTGCCAGCAGTTTCTGGGGGGAACCTTACAATGAGCAGTTCTTC
>14|NA|NA|TRBV6-5|TRBJ1-1
CASSSTVIHTEAFF
TGTGCCAGCAGTTCTACGGTGATTCACACTGAAGCTTTCTTT
>16|TRBD2|NA|TRBV6-1|TRBJ2-3
CASSEYTAGGEDTQYF
TGTGCCAGCAGTGAATACACGGCGGGAGGGGAAGATACGCAGTATTTT
>14|NA|NA|TRBV5-1|TRBJ2-7
CASSGTGPFDEQYF
TGCGCCAGCAGCGGGACTGGCCCTTTCGACGAGCAGTACTTC
>17|TRBD2|NA|TRBV6-1|TRBJ2-1
CASRGLALSGGTNEQFF
TGTGCCAGCCGTGGACTAGCGTTAAGTGGGGGGACCAATGAGCAGTTCTTC
>14|TRBD1|NA|TRBV6-5|TRBJ2-5
CASSFGTGGQTQYF
TGTGCCAGCAGTTTCGGGACAGGGGGACAGACCCAGTACTTC
>15|NA|NA|TRBV6-5|TRBJ2-5
CASSPWEGGQETQYF
TGTGCCAGCTCCCCTTGGGAAGGAGGCCAAGAGACCCAGTACTTC
>13|NA|NA|TRBV18|TRBJ2-7
CASSPERVYEQYF
TGTGCCAGCTCACCAGAACGGGTCTACGAGCAGTACTTC
>14|NA|NA|TRBV27|TRBJ1-4
CASSLSGNSEKLFF
TGTGCCAGCAGTTTATCAGGGAATAGTGAAAAACTGTTTTTT
>15|NA|NA|TRBV18|TRBJ2-1
CASSEDRNSYNEQFF
TGTGCCAGCTCAGAGGACCGGAACTCCTACAATGAGCAGTTCTTC
>15|TRBD1|NA|TRBV2|TRBJ2-7
CASSETDRGPYEQYF
TGTGCCAGCAGTGAAACCGACAGGGGGCCCTACGAGCAGTACTTC
>15|NA|NA|TRBV7-8|TRBJ2-7
CASSYIQGGDYEQYF
TGTGCCAGCAGCTACATCCAGGGGGGGGACTACGAGCAGTACTTC
>13|NA|NA|TRBV27|TRBJ2-7
CASSFRQAYEQYF
TGTGCCAGCAGTTTTCGCCAGGCCTACGAGCAGTACTTC
>15|TRBD1|NA|TRBV27|TRBJ1-2
CASSFVGTGPFGYTF
TGTGCCAGCAGTTTCGTTGGGACAGGGCCGTTTGGCTACACCTTC
>15|TRBD2|NA|TRBV19|TRBJ2-1
CASSIASGGADEQFF
TGTGCCAGTAGTATTGCTAGCGGGGGGGCGGATGAGCAGTTCTTC
>14|NA|NA|TRBV30|TRBJ1-1
CAWSAGDLNTEAFF
TGTGCCTGGAGTGCAGGGGATTTGAACACTGAAGCTTTCTTT
>16|TRBD1|NA|TRBV27|TRBJ1-2
CASSPLTGRRDYGYTF
TGTGCCAGCAGTCCACTGACAGGGAGAAGAGACTATGGCTACACCTTC
>13|NA|NA|TRBV5-1|TRBJ2-7
CASNSGDPYEQYF
TGCGCCAGCAATTCGGGGGACCCCTACGAGCAGTACTTC
>16|NA|NA|TRBV7-3|TRBJ2-6
CASSPTVGSGANVLTF
TGTGCCAGCAGCCCCACGGTCGGATCTGGGGCCAACGTCCTGACTTTC
>14|TRBD1|NA|TRBV27|TRBJ1-5
CASSPGQGIQPQHF
TGTGCCAGCAGTCCCGGACAGGGGATTCAGCCCCAGCATTTT
>13|NA|NA|TRBV6-1|TRBJ2-7
CASGIRGDYEQYF
TGTGCCAGCGGAATTAGAGGAGACTACGAGCAGTACTTC
>15|TRBD2|NA|TRBV27|TRBJ2-5
CASSLLGGEGETQYF
TGTGCCAGCAGTTTATTGGGCGGGGAGGGGGAGACCCAGTACTTC
>16|NA|NA|TRBV27|TRBJ2-3
CASTGVLRGVTDTQYF
TGTGCCAGCACTGGAGTACTCAGGGGAGTAACAGATACGCAGTATTTT
>16|NA|NA|TRBV27|TRBJ2-7
CASSLEDPGLSYEQYF
TGTGCCAGCAGTTTAGAGGATCCGGGACTCTCCTACGAGCAGTACTTC
>12|NA|few|TRBV5-4|TRBJ1-3
CASSLGGNTIYF
TGTGCCAGCAGCTTGGGAGGAAACACCATATATTTT
>14|NA|NA|TRBV7-6|TRBJ2-3
CASSLEADTDTQYF
TGTGCCAGCAGCTTAGAAGCAGACACAGATACGCAGTATTTT
>20|TRBD2|NA|TRBV7-8|TRBJ2-1
CASSLPGTSGPESSYNEQFF
TGTGCCAGCAGCCTACCCGGGACTAGCGGGCCTGAAAGCTCCTACAATGAGCAGTTCTTC
>16|TRBD1|NA|TRBV7-9|TRBJ1-2
CASSPPQGARSYGYTF
TGTGCCAGCAGCCCACCGCAGGGGGCGCGGAGCTATGGCTACACCTTC
>14|TRBD1|NA|TRBV19|TRBJ2-7
CASSARDRAYEQYF
TGTGCCAGTAGTGCTCGGGACAGAGCCTACGAGCAGTACTTC
>17|TRBD1|NA|TRBV2|TRBJ2-3
CASTILPGTGDRDTQYF
TGTGCCAGCACCATACTACCCGGGACAGGCGATCGGGATACGCAGTATTTT
>21|NA|NA|TRBV13|TRBJ2-1
CASSSRGGTGVSGDPLYEQFF
TGTGCCAGCAGCTCAAGAGGGGGGACAGGAGTTAGCGGGGATCCTCTCTATGAGCAGTTCTTC
>14|NA|NA|TRBV7-2|TRBJ2-1
CASSLGVGRNEQFF
TGTGCCAGCAGCTTAGGGGTGGGCCGCAATGAGCAGTTCTTC
>18|NA|NA|TRBV11-2|TRBJ2-7
CASSLGPYSSGPSYEQYF
TGTGCCAGCAGCTTAGGACCCTATTCAAGCGGGCCCTCCTACGAGCAGTACTTC
>11|NA|NA|TRBV29-1|TRBJ2-7
CSVGPTHEQYF
TGCAGCGTGGGTCCGACCCACGAGCAGTACTTC
>16|TRBD2|NA|TRBV13|TRBJ2-1
CASSVQLAGPNNEQFF
TGTGCCAGCAGCGTCCAACTAGCGGGACCAAACAATGAGCAGTTCTTC
>12|NA|NA|TRBV7-9|TRBJ1-1
CASQTGNTEAFF
TGTGCCAGCCAAACAGGGAACACTGAAGCTTTCTTT
>14|NA|NA|TRBV7-2|TRBJ2-3
CASSSLLGPDTQYF
TGTGCCAGCAGCTCCTTACTTGGTCCAGATACGCAGTATTTT
>17|TRBD1|NA|TRBV6-7|TRBJ2-3
CASSYPSGGIGADTQYF
TGTGCCAGCAGTTACCCTTCAGGGGGCATAGGCGCGGATACGCAGTATTTT
>16|NA|NA|TRBV9|TRBJ1-3
CASSVERDLIRNTIYF
TGTGCCAGCAGCGTAGAGAGGGACCTGATACGAAACACCATATATTTT
>13|NA|NA|TRBV11-2|TRBJ2-7
CASSLGLAYEQYF
TGTGCCAGCAGCTTAGGGCTTGCCTACGAGCAGTACTTC
>15|TRBD2|NA|TRBV4-3|TRBJ2-1
CASSVREGVDNEQFF
TGCGCCAGCAGCGTCCGGGAGGGCGTCGACAATGAGCAGTTCTTC
>18|NA|NA|TRBV14|TRBJ2-5
CASSQEGHTVAAAETQYF
TGTGCCAGCAGCCAAGAAGGGCATACAGTGGCGGCAGCAGAGACCCAGTACTTC
>14|NA|NA|TRBV7-9|TRBJ2-7
CASSAVGLSYEQYF
TGTGCCAGCAGCGCAGTAGGCCTCTCCTACGAGCAGTACTTC
>14|NA|NA|TRBV27|TRBJ1-2
CASSLSGANYGYTF
TGTGCCAGCAGTTTATCAGGTGCTAACTATGGCTACACCTTC
>12|NA|NA|TRBV5-1|TRBJ2-5
CASSPAQETQYF
TGCGCCAGCAGCCCCGCCCAAGAGACCCAGTACTTC
>16|TRBD1|NA|TRBV7-9|TRBJ1-6
CASSLGRDRGNSPLHF
TGTGCCAGCAGCTTGGGCCGGGACAGGGGTAATTCACCCCTCCACTTT
>15|TRBD2|once|TRBV9|TRBJ2-3
CASSVGLAVTDTQYF
TGTGCCAGCAGCGTAGGGCTAGCGGTAACAGATACGCAGTATTTT
>13|TRBD1|NA|TRBV28|TRBJ2-7
CASSLGTGDEQYF
TGTGCCAGCAGTCTGGGGACAGGGGACGAGCAGTACTTC
>13|NA|once|TRBV7-9|TRBJ1-2
CASSTTATGGYTF
TGTGCCAGCAGCACAACCGCTACAGGGGGCTACACCTTC
>15|TRBD2|NA|TRBV6-6|TRBJ2-1
CASSDFSGNHNEQFF
TGTGCCAGTTCCGATTTTAGCGGGAACCACAATGAGCAGTTCTTC
>15|NA|once|TRBV5-5|TRBJ2-7
CASSPFWGSSYEQYF
TGTGCCAGCAGCCCCTTCTGGGGAAGCTCCTACGAGCAGTACTTC
>15|NA|NA|TRBV4-2|TRBJ1-5
CASSQDFGGRQPQHF
TGTGCCAGCAGCCAAGATTTCGGGGGAAGGCAGCCCCAGCATTTT